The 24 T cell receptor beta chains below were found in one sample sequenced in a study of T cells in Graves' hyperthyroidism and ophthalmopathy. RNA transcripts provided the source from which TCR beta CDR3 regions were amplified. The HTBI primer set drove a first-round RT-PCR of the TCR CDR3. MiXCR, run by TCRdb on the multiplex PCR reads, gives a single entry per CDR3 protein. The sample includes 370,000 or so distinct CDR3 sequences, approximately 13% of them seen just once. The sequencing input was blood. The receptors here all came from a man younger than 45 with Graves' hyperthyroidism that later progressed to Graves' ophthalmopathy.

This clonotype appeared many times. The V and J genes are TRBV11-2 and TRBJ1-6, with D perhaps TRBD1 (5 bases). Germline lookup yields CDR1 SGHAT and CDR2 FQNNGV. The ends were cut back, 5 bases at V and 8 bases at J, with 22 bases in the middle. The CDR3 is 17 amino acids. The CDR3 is CASSPGASSGYHSPLHF. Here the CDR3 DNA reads TGTGCCAGCAGCCCCGGGGCGTCGTCAGGGTATCATTCACCCCTCCACTTT.

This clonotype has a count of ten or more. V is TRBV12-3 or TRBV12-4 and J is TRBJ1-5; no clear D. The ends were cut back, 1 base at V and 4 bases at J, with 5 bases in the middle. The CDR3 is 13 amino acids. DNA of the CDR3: TGTGCCAGCAGTTTAGAACAGAATCAGCCCCAGCATTTT. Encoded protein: CASSLEQNQPQHF.

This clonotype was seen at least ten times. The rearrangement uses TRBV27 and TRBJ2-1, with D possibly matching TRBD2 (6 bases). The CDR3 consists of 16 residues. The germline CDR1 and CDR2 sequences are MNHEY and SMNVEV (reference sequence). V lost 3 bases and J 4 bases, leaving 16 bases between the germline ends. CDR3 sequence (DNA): TGTGCCAGCAGTTTCGTGGGGGGAACAATTTACAATGAGCAGTTCTTC. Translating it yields CASSFVGGTIYNEQFF.

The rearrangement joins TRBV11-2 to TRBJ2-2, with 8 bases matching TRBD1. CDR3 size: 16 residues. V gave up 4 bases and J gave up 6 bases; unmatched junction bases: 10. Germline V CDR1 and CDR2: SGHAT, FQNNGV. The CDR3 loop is CASSSLRTGFPGELFF. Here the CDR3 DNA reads TGTGCCAGCAGCTCTCTTCGGACAGGGTTTCCCGGGGAGCTGTTTTTT. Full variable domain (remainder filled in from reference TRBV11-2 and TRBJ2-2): EAGVAQSPRYKIIEKRQSVAFWCNPISGHATLYWYQQILGQGPKLLIQFQNNGVVDDSQLPKDRFSAERLKGVDSTLKIQPAKLEDSAVYLCASSSLRTGFPGELFFGEGSRLTVL.

In nucleotides, the CDR3 is TGTGCCAGCAGTTCCTATCTGACCGACTCTGGAAACACCATATATTTT. Its translation is CASSSYLTDSGNTIYF. V and J are TRBV6-5 and TRBJ1-3; no firm D call. Germline assignment: CDR1 MNHEY and CDR2 SVGAGI. V gave up 4 bases and J gave up 0 bases, with 13 bases separating them. The CDR3 is made up of 16 amino acids.

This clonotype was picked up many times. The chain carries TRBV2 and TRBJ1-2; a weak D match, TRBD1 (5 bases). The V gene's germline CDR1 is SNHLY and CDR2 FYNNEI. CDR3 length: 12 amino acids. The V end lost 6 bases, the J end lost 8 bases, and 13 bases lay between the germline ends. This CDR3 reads CASRDSGNGYTF. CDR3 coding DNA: TGTGCCAGCAGGGACTCAGGGAACGGCTACACCTTC. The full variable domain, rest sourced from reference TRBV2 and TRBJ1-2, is EPEVTQTPSHQVTQMGQEVILRCVPISNHLYFYWYRQILGQKVEFLVSFYNNEISEKSEIFDDQFSVERPDGSNFTLKIRSTKLEDSAMYFCASRDSGNGYTFGSGTRLTVV.

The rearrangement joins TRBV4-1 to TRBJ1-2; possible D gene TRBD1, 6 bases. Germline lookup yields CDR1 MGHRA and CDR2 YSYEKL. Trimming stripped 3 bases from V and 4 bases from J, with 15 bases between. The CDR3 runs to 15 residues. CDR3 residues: CASSQPGGRIYGYTF. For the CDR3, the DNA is TGCGCCAGCAGCCAGCCCGGGGGGCGAATCTATGGCTACACCTTC.

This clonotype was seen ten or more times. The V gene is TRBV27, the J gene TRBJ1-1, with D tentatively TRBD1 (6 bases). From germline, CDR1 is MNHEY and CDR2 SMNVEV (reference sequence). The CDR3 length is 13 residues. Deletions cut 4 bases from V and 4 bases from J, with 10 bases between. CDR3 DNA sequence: TGTGCCAGCAGTTCAAGGGGGAGCACTGAAGCTTTCTTT. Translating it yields CASSSRGSTEAFF.

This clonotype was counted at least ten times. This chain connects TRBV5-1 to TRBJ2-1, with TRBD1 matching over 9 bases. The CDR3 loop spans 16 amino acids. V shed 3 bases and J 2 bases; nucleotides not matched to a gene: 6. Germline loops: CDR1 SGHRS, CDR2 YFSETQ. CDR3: CASSSNRGQTYNEQFF. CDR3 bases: TGCGCCAGCAGCTCGAACAGGGGGCAAACCTACAATGAGCAGTTCTTC.

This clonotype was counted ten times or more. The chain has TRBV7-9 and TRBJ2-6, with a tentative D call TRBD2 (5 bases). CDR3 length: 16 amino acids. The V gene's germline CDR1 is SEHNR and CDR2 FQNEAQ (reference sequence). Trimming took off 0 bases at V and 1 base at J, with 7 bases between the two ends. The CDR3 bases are TGTGCCAGCAGCTTAGCAGGCGGGTCTGGGGCCAACGTCCTGACTTTC. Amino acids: CASSLAGGSGANVLTF.

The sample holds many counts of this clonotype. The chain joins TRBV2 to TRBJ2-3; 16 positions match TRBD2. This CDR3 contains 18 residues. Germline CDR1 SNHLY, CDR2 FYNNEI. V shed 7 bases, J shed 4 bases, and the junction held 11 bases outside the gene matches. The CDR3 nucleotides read TGTGCCAGCACCCCCCAGGGACTAGCGGGGGGGCTCGCAGATACGCAGTATTTT. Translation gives CASTPQGLAGGLADTQYF. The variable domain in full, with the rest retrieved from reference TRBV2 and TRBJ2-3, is EPEVTQTPSHQVTQMGQEVILRCVPISNHLYFYWYRQILGQKVEFLVSFYNNEISEKSEIFDDQFSVERPDGSNFTLKIRSTKLEDSAMYFCASTPQGLAGGLADTQYFGPGTRLTVL.

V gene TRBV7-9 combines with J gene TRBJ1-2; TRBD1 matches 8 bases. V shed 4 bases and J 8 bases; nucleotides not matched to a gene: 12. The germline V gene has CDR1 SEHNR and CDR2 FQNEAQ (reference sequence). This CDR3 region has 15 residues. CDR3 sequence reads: CASSSPQGATRGYTF. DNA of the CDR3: TGTGCCAGCAGCTCCCCCCAGGGGGCTACGAGAGGCTACACCTTC.

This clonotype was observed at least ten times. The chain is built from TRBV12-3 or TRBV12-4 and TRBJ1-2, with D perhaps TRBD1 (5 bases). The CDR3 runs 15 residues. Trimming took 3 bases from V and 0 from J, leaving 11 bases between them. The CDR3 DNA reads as TGTGCCAGCAGTTTCAGGAGGGGCTCTAACTATGGCTACACCTTC. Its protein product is CASSFRRGSNYGYTF.

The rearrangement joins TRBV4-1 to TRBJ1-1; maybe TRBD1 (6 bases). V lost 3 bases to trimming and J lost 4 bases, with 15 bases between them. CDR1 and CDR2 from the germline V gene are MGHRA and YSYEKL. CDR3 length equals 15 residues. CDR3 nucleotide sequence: TGCGCCAGCAGCCATTTACTCGTAGGGGGCACTGAAGCTTTCTTT. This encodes CASSHLLVGGTEAFF.

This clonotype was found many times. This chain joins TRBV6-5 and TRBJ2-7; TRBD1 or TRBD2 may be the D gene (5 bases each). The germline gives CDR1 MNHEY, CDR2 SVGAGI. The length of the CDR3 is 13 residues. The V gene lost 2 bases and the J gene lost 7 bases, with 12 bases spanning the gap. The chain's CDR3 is CASSYGAGGEQYF. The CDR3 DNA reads TGTGCCAGCAGTTACGGGGCCGGAGGAGAGCAGTACTTC.

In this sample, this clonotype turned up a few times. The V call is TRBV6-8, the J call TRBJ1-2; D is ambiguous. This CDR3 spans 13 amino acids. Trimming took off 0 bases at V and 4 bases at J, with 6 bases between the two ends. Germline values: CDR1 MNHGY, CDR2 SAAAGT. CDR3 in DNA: TGTGCCAGCAGTTACTCAGAGACCTATGGCTACACCTTC. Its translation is CASSYSETYGYTF.

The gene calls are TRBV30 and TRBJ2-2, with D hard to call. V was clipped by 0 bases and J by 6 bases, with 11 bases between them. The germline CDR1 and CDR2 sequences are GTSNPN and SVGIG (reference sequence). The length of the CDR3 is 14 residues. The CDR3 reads CAWSVTVGAGELFF. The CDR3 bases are TGTGCCTGGAGTGTAACGGTTGGGGCCGGGGAGCTGTTTTTT. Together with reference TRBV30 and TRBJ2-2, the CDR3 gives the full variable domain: SQTIHQWPATLVQPVGSPLSLECTVEGTSNPNLYWYRQAAGRGLQLLFYSVGIGQISSEVPQNLSASRPQDRQFILSSKKLLLSDSGFYLCAWSVTVGAGELFFGEGSRLTVL.

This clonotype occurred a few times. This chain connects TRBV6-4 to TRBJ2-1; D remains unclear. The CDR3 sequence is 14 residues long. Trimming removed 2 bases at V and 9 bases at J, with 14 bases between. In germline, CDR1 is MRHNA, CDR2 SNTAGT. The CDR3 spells CASSDGLSWSEQFF. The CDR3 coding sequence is TGTGCCAGCAGTGACGGCCTTTCCTGGTCTGAGCAGTTCTTC.

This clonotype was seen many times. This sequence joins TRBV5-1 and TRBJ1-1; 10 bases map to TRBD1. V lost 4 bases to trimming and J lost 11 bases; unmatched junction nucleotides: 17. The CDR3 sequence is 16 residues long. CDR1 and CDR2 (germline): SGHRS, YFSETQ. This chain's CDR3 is CASSPLGDRGQSGAFF. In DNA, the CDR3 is TGCGCCAGCAGCCCGCTGGGGGACAGGGGCCAATCGGGTGCTTTCTTT.

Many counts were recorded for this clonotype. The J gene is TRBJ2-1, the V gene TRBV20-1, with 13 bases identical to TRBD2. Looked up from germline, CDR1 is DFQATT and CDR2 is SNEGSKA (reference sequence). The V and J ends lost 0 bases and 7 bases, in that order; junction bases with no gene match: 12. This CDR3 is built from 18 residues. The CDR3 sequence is CSARDLRTSGGPWNEQFF. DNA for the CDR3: TGCAGTGCTAGAGATCTTCGGACTAGCGGGGGACCCTGGAATGAGCAGTTCTTC.

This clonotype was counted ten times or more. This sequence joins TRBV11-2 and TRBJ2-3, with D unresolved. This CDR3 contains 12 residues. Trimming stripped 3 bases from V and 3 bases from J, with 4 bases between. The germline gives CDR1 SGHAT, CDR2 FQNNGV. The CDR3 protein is CASSFTTDTQYF. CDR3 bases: TGTGCCAGCAGCTTCACTACAGATACGCAGTATTTT.

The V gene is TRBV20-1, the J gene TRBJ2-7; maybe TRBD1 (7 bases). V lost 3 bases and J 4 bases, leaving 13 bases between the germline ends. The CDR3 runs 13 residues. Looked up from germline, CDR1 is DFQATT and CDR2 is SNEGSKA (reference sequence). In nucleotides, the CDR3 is TGCAGTGCTAGCACAGGGGAGGTATACGAGCAGTACTTC. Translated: CSASTGEVYEQYF.

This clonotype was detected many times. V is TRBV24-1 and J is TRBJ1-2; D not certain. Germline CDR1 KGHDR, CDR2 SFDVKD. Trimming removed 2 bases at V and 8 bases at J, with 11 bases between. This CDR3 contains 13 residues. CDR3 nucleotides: TGTGCCACCAGTGATTCCTTCACTTGGGGCTACACCTTC. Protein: CATSDSFTWGYTF.

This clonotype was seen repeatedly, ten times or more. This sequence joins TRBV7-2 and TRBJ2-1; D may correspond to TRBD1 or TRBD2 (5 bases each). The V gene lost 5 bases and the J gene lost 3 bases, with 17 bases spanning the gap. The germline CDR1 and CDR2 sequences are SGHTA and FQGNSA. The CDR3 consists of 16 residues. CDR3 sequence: CASSISGTRHYNEQFF. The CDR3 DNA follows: TGTGCCAGCAGCATCTCCGGGACGAGGCACTACAATGAGCAGTTCTTC.